A single sample gave rise to the 27 T cell receptor beta chains below, sequenced in a study of T cell changes during pregnancy in multiple sclerosis. The repertoire was sequenced with immunoSEQ multiplex PCR; TCRdb's copy has only in-frame clones and lacks some. Of about 40,000 clones in the sample, roughly 94% are singletons; the top ten hold less than 2%. Sequenced material: peripheral blood, taken in the third trimester of pregnancy. The source is a female donor with multiple sclerosis, enrolled in a pregnancy study.

The gene calls are TRBV19 and TRBJ1-1, with TRBD1 matching 10 bases. Germline loops: CDR1 LNHDA, CDR2 SQIVND (reference sequence). The trim removed 3 bases at V and 11 bases at J, leaving 15 bases unmatched. The CDR3 is made up of 16 amino acids. As DNA, the CDR3 is TGTGCCAGTAGTATTCTTCCGGGACAGGGGATTGTTCTTGCTTTCTTT. Amino acids: CASSILPGQGIVLAFF.

This chain links TRBV19 with TRBJ1-1, with D uncertain. Trimming pared 3 bases from V and 1 base from J, leaving 9 bases between. The CDR3 consists of 14 residues. From germline, CDR1 is LNHDA and CDR2 SQIVND (reference sequence). CDR3 amino acids: CASSMQAGNTEAFF. The CDR3 region has the DNA TGTGCCAGTAGTATGCAGGCAGGGAACACTGAAGCTTTCTTT.

The rearrangement joins TRBV10-3 to TRBJ1-2; 9 bases are a match to TRBD1. Germline V gene sequence: CDR1 ENHRY, CDR2 SYGVKD. This CDR3 has 16 residues. V lost 4 bases to trimming and J lost 0 bases; unmatched junction nucleotides: 6. The CDR3 region has the DNA TGTGCCATCAGTGTGGGACAGGGACATACTAACTATGGCTACACCTTC. It yields the protein CAISVGQGHTNYGYTF.

The V and J genes are TRBV6-5 and TRBJ2-7, with 9 bases that match TRBD1. V was pared by 6 bases and J by 0 bases, with 6 bases of the junction left unmatched. Per the germline V gene, CDR1 is MNHEY and CDR2 is SVGAGI. This CDR3 has 15 residues. CDR3 coding DNA: TGTGCCAGCAGAAAGGGACAGGGAAGCTCCTACGAGCAGTACTTC. Translated, it gives CASRKGQGSSYEQYF.

This clone showed up just once. The V and J genes are TRBV18 and TRBJ1-1; 7 positions match TRBD1. The CDR3 extends over 13 amino acids. Germline V gives CDR1 KGHSH, CDR2 LQKENI. Trimming cost V 4 bases and J 5 bases; bases outside gene matches: 4. CDR3: CASSHDRVTEAFF. CDR3 nucleotide sequence: TGTGCCAGCTCACATGACAGGGTTACTGAAGCTTTCTTT.

The V gene is TRBV19, the J gene TRBJ2-1, with TRBD1 matching over 8 bases. The CDR3 length is 16 residues. The germline CDR1 and CDR2 sequences are LNHDA and SQIVND (reference sequence). The V and J ends lost 4 bases and 4 bases, in that order; junction bases with no gene match: 9. CDR3 nucleotide sequence: TGTGCCAGTAGTAGACGGACAGGGCAGGTATACAATGAGCAGTTCTTC. The encoded protein is CASSRRTGQVYNEQFF.

This clone appeared a single time. The chain combines TRBV9 with TRBJ2-3, with a possible D match to TRBD2 (5 bases). Germline V gene lookup returns CDR1 SGDLS and CDR2 YYNGEE. Trimming took 4 bases from V and 1 from J, leaving 7 bases between them. The CDR3 loop spans 13 amino acids. DNA of the CDR3: TGTGCCAGCAGCAGTAGCGGCACAGATACGCAGTATTTT. It codes for CASSSSGTDTQYF.

V gene TRBV28 combines with J gene TRBJ2-7; TRBD2 agrees at 10 bases. V lost 6 bases to trimming and J lost 2 bases; unmatched junction nucleotides: 7. The CDR3 loop spans 15 amino acids. Per germline, CDR1 MDHEN and CDR2 SYDVKM. Written as DNA, the CDR3 is TGTGCCAGCAGGGGCGGACTAGCGGAAACCTACGAGCAGTACTTC. It is translated as CASRGGLAETYEQYF.

The rearrangement uses TRBV5-1 and TRBJ2-1; 7 nucleotides align to TRBD2. V lost 6 bases and J lost 9; bases outside the gene matches: 3. This CDR3 is 11 amino acids long. The germline V gene encodes CDR1 SGHRS and CDR2 YFSETQ. In nucleotides, the CDR3 is TGCGCCAGCAAGTGGGAGGGTGAGCAGTTCTTC. Translating gives CASKWEGEQFF.

The chain joins TRBV18 to TRBJ2-5; maybe TRBD1 (5 bases). V lost 1 base to trimming and J lost 5 bases, with 11 bases between them. This CDR3 is built from 14 residues. Germline V lookup: CDR1 KGHSH, CDR2 LQKENI. CDR3 nucleotides: TGTGCCAGCTCACCACTTGACAGACGGGAGACCCAGTACTTC. As protein: CASSPLDRRETQYF.

This sequence joins TRBV2 and TRBJ1-2, with TRBD1 matching over 9 bases. The V gene end was trimmed by 4 bases and the J gene end by 8 bases; junction bases not matched to a gene: 8. Germline lookup yields CDR1 SNHLY and CDR2 FYNNEI. This CDR3 comprises 14 residues. The CDR3 protein is CASSVGQGQGGYTF. CDR3 DNA: TGTGCCAGCAGTGTCGGGCAGGGACAGGGCGGCTACACCTTC.

The chain is built from TRBV6-1 and TRBJ2-5; TRBD2 matches 7 bases. In germline, CDR1 is MNHNS, CDR2 SASEGT. The V segment lost 1 base and the J segment 5 bases; nucleotides outside the gene matches: 10. This CDR3 comprises 16 residues. CDR3 in amino acids: CASSEEEGRGPETQYF. The CDR3 nucleotides are TGTGCCAGCAGTGAAGAGGAAGGGAGGGGTCCGGAGACCCAGTACTTC.

V usage is TRBV10-3 and J usage is TRBJ1-6; TRBD1 matches at 10 bases. The CDR3 is 14 residues long. The V gene's germline CDR1 is ENHRY and CDR2 SYGVKD. Germline trimming cut 6 bases from V and 5 bases from J; bases unmatched to any gene: 1. In nucleotides, the CDR3 is TGTGCCATCAGGGGGACAGGGGATAATTCACCCCTCCACTTT. It codes for CAIRGTGDNSPLHF.

The chain recombines TRBV19 with TRBJ1-2; perhaps TRBD1 as D (5 bases). The CDR3 has 14 residues. From germline, CDR1 is LNHDA and CDR2 SQIVND (reference sequence). Between the trimmed V and J ends, which lost 1 base and 8 bases, there was a span of 14 bases. The CDR3 DNA is TGTGCCAGTAGTATAGCAGGGATGGGCTACGGCTACACCTTC. It codes for CASSIAGMGYGYTF.

The V gene is TRBV4-1, the J gene TRBJ2-3; 16 bases are a match to TRBD2. With 4 bases clipped from V and 3 bases from J, the junction kept 4 bases outside the gene matches. This CDR3 spans 17 amino acids. Germline-derived CDR1 and CDR2 are MGHRA and YSYEKL. CDR3 coding DNA: TGCGCCAGCAGCCCGGGACTAGCGGGGGGGCCTACAGATACGCAGTATTTT. It translates to CASSPGLAGGPTDTQYF.

The rearrangement uses TRBV5-1 and TRBJ2-7; 11 bases are a match to TRBD1. V was clipped by 4 bases and J by 4 bases; unmatched bases: 4. The CDR3 has 14 residues. Germline assignment: CDR1 SGHRS and CDR2 YFSETQ. For the CDR3, the DNA is TGCGCCAGCAGCCCTGGGACAGGGGGGTACGAGCAGTACTTC. Translation: CASSPGTGGYEQYF. Based on the CDR3 plus reference TRBV5-1 and TRBJ2-7, the full variable domain is KAGVTQTPRYLIKTRGQQVTLSCSPISGHRSVSWYQQTPGQGLQFLFEYFSETQRNKGNFPGRFSGRQFSNSRSEMNVSTLELGDSALYLCASSPGTGGYEQYFGPGTRLTVT.

The chain has TRBV15 and TRBJ2-1, with 7 bases that match TRBD1. CDR1 and CDR2 (germline): LNHNV, YYDKDF (reference sequence). Trimming at V came to 5 bases and at J to 8 bases, leaving 6 bases not matched to a gene. This CDR3 comprises 13 residues. The CDR3 DNA is TGTGCCACCAGCGGGTTCAGGGGGTATGAGCAGTTCTTC. Translated, it gives CATSGFRGYEQFF. Drawing the rest from reference TRBV15 and TRBJ2-1, the complete variable domain is DAMVIQNPRYQVTQFGKPVTLSCSQTLNHNVMYWYQQKSSQAPKLLFHYYDKDFNNEADTPDNFQSRRPNTSFCFLDIRSPGLGDTAMYLCATSGFRGYEQFFGPGTRLTVL.

This rearrangement joins TRBV5-1 to TRBJ1-1, with TRBD1 matching 7 bases. In germline, CDR1 is SGHRS, CDR2 YFSETQ. J lost 1 base, V lost 3 bases, and 3 bases had no gene match. This CDR3 is built from 14 residues. The CDR3 sequence is CASSSRTGNTEAFF. The CDR3 DNA follows: TGCGCCAGCAGCTCAAGGACAGGGAACACTGAAGCTTTCTTT. The whole variable domain, remainder taken from reference TRBV5-1 and TRBJ1-1, is KAGVTQTPRYLIKTRGQQVTLSCSPISGHRSVSWYQQTPGQGLQFLFEYFSETQRNKGNFPGRFSGRQFSNSRSEMNVSTLELGDSALYLCASSSRTGNTEAFFGQGTRLTVV.

The V and J genes are TRBV19 and TRBJ1-4; no definite D call. Germline CDR1 LNHDA, CDR2 SQIVND (reference sequence). The CDR3 length is 15 residues. V was clipped by 5 bases and J by 1 base, with 11 bases between them. The CDR3 reads CASSFARITNEKLFF. DNA of the CDR3: TGTGCCAGTAGTTTCGCGAGGATAACTAATGAAAAACTGTTTTTT.

This clone appeared a few times. This rearrangement joins TRBV16 to TRBJ1-1, with 7 positions matching TRBD1. CDR1 is KGHSY, CDR2 FQNENV, per germline. CDR3 length equals 15 residues. Unmatched junction bases numbered 5, after V lost 4 bases and J lost 0 bases. The CDR3 sequence is CASSPPGQMNTEAFF. The CDR3, as DNA: TGTGCCAGCAGCCCTCCGGGACAGATGAACACTGAAGCTTTCTTT. Filled out from reference TRBV16 and TRBJ1-1, the complete variable domain reads GEEVAQTPKHLVRGEGQKAKLYCAPIKGHSYVFWYQQVLKNEFKFLISFQNENVFDETGMPKERFSAKCLPNSPCSLEIQATKLEDSAVYFCASSPPGQMNTEAFFGQGTRLTVV.

J is TRBJ2-1 and V is TRBV6-1; 9 bases are a match to TRBD2. The CDR3 covers 15 residues. The junction had 3 bases not matched to a gene; V was cut back by 4 bases and J by 2 bases. Germline CDR1 and CDR2: MNHNS and SASEGT. The CDR3 sequence: CASSVAGEAYNEQFF. The DNA of the CDR3 is TGTGCCAGCAGTGTAGCGGGAGAGGCCTACAATGAGCAGTTCTTC.

The V and J genes are TRBV5-1 and TRBJ2-3; 10 bases fit TRBD1. The CDR3 has 16 amino acids. V was clipped by 0 bases and J by 5 bases; unmatched bases: 6. Germline CDR1 SGHRS, CDR2 YFSETQ. DNA for the CDR3: TGCGCCAGCAGCTTGGGACAGGGGGCGTCGGTAGATACGCAGTATTTT. Translating gives CASSLGQGASVDTQYF.

J is TRBJ2-2 and V is TRBV4-1, with TRBD2 identical over 7 bases. The CDR3 loop spans 17 amino acids. Germline CDR1 reads MGHRA; CDR2 reads YSYEKL. J gave up 0 bases and V 1 base, and 5 bases lay outside the gene matches. CDR3 amino acids: CASSQALADANTGELFF. CDR3 in DNA: TGCGCCAGCAGCCAAGCCCTAGCGGACGCGAACACCGGGGAGCTGTTTTTT.

This clone was picked up one time. The CDR3 sequence: CASSPKSGGQATQETQYF. The CDR3 DNA reads TGTGCCAGCTCACCGAAAAGCGGGGGCCAAGCGACACAAGAGACCCAGTACTTC. The chain carries TRBV18 and TRBJ2-5; TRBD2 agrees at 8 bases. Germline V gene data show CDR1 as KGHSH and CDR2 as LQKENI. CDR3 length equals 18 residues. Trimming at V came to 3 bases and at J to 2 bases, leaving 14 bases not matched to a gene. The entire variable domain, with the rest obtained from reference TRBV18 and TRBJ2-5, is as follows: NAGVMQNPRHLVRRRGQEARLRCSPMKGHSHVYWYRQLPEEGLKFMVYLQKENIIDESGMPKERFSAEFPKEGPSILRIQQVVRGDSAAYFCASSPKSGGQATQETQYFGPGTRLLVL.

The chain carries TRBV5-4 and TRBJ1-2; TRBD1 matches at 7 bases. J gave up 2 bases and V 0 bases, and 4 bases lay outside the gene matches. In germline, CDR1 is SGHNT, CDR2 YYREEE (reference sequence). The CDR3 runs to 15 residues. The CDR3 loop reads CASSLGGGANYGYTF. The CDR3 DNA reads TGTGCCAGCAGCTTGGGAGGGGGCGCCAACTATGGCTACACCTTC.

The V call is TRBV7-6, the J call TRBJ1-5, with D perhaps matching TRBD1 (6 bases). The CDR3 is 14 residues long. Trimming removed 8 bases at V and 5 bases at J, with 16 bases between. From germline, CDR1 is SGHVS and CDR2 FNYEAQ. As DNA, the CDR3 is TGTGCCAGCGGACAGTGGGAAAACGATCAGCCCCAGCATTTT. Protein product: CASGQWENDQPQHF.

On this clone: The same CDR3 can be traced to other DNA sequences in this sample. V is TRBV27 and J is TRBJ1-2, with 10 nucleotides matching TRBD1. The CDR3 sequence is 17 residues long. After removal of 4 bases from V and 8 bases from J, the junction contained 16 bases not matched to a gene. Germline CDR1 MNHEY, CDR2 SMNVEV (reference sequence). The CDR3 region is CASSSGPGTGVREGYTF. CDR3 bases: TGTGCCAGCAGTTCCGGCCCCGGGACAGGGGTCAGGGAGGGCTACACCTTC.